This T cell receptor (beta chain) was recorded in a study of cytomegalovirus exposure and HLA in healthy donors. Whole-study results and caveats: Most TCR sequences were uncommon, yet certain public TCRs appeared in many donors. Several of the most significant clusters were apparently associated with common viral pathogens in a later analysis. Later findings reportedly placed an Asian-associated ancestry cluster below the roughly 700-donor mean for N-insertions.

Concerning this clone: Its antigen is unknown.

PCR primers comprised 60 Vbeta and 13 Jbeta primers. Libraries were prepared by immunoSEQ multiplex PCR; TCRdb keeps only in-frame clonotypes and omits some of them. The sample holds about 160,000 clones, approximately 77% seen once. Healthy donors of bone marrow made up the group. Sequencing was carried out using PBMCs. The sequence was obtained from a man in his fifties or sixties in good health and CMV-seropositive.

This CDR3 reads CASRAGGGDGQPQHF. CDR3 DNA sequence: TGTGCCAGTAGGGCTGGAGGGGGCGACGGTCAGCCCCAGCATTTT. V and J are TRBV19 and TRBJ1-5, with 7 bases fitting TRBD1. Germline V gene lookup returns CDR1 LNHDA and CDR2 SQIVND (reference sequence). The J segment lost 6 bases and the V segment lost 6 bases, leaving 11 bases of the junction unmatched. The CDR3 is 15 residues long.